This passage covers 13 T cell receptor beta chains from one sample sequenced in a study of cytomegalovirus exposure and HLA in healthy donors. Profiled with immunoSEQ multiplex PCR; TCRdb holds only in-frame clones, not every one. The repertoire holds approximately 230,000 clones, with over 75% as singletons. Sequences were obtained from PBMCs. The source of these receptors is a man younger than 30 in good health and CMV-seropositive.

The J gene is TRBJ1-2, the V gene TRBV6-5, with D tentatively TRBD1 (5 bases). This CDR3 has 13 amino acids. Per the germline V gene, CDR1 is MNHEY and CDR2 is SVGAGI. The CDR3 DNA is TGTTCCACCCGAGCCGGGGGGGACTATGGCTACACCTTC. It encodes CSTRAGGDYGYTF.

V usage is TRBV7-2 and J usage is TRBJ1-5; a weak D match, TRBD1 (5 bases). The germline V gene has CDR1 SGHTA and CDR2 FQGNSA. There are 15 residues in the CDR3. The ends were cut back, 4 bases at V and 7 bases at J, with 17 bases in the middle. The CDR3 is CASSSGTLIGQPQHF. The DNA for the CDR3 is TGTGCCAGCAGCTCCGGGACTTTGATCGGGCAGCCCCAGCATTTT.

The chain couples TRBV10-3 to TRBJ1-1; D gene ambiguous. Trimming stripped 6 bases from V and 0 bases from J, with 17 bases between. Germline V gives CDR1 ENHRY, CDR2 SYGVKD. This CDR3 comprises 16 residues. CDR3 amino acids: CAIRRRAELMNTEAFF. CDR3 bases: TGTGCCATCAGGCGGCGGGCGGAGCTTATGAACACTGAAGCTTTCTTT.

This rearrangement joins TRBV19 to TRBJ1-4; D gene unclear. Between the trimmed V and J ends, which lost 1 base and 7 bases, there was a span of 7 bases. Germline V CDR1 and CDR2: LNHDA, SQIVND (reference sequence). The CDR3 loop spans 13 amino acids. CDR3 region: CASSIGAGEKLFF. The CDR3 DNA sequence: TGTGCCAGTAGTATAGGGGCAGGTGAAAAACTGTTTTTT.

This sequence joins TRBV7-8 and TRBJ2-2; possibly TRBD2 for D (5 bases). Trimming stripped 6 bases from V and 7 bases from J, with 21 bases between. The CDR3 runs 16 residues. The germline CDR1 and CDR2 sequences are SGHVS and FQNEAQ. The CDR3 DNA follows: TGTGCCAGCAGGAACTCCGCGGGCAGCCGGGACGGGGAGCTGTTTTTT. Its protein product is CASRNSAGSRDGELFF.

CDR3 region: CASSWGLAGLDEQFF. The CDR3 DNA follows: TGCGCCAGCAGCTGGGGACTAGCGGGACTGGATGAGCAGTTCTTC. This chain uses TRBV5-1 with TRBJ2-1, with 13 bases aligning to TRBD2. The ends lost 3 bases at V and 8 bases at J; junction bases unmatched: 5. The CDR3 spans 15 residues. Germline V gene data show CDR1 as SGHRS and CDR2 as YFSETQ.

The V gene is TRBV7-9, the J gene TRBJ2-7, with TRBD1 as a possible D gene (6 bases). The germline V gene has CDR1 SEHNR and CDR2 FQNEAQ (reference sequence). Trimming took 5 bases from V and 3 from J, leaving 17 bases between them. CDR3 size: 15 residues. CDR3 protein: CASSPRGLGIYEQYF. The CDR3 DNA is TGTGCCAGCAGCCCCAGGGGCTTAGGGATCTACGAGCAGTACTTC.

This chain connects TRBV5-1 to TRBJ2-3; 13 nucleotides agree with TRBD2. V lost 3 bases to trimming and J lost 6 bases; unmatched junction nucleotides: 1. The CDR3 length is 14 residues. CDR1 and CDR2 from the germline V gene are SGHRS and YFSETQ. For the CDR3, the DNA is TGCGCCAGCAGCTCACTAGCGGGAGGGGATACGCAGTATTTT. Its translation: CASSSLAGGDTQYF.

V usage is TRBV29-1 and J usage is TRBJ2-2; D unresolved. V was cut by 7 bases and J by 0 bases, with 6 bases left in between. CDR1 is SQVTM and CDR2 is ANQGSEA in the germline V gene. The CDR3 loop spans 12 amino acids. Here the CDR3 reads CSAGSNTGELFF. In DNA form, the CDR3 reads TGCAGCGCTGGATCGAACACCGGGGAGCTGTTTTTT.

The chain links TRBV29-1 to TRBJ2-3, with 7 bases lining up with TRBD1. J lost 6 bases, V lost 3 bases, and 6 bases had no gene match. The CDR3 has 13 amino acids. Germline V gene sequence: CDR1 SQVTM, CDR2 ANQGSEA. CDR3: CSVDDRVGDTQYF. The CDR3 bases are TGCAGCGTTGACGACAGGGTGGGGGATACGCAGTATTTT.

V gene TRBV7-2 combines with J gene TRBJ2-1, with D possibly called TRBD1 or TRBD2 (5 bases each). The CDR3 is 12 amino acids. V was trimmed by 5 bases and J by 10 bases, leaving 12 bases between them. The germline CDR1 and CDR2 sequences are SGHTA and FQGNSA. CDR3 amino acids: CASSPGGHEQFF. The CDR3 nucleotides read TGTGCCAGCAGCCCTGGGGGTCACGAGCAGTTCTTC.

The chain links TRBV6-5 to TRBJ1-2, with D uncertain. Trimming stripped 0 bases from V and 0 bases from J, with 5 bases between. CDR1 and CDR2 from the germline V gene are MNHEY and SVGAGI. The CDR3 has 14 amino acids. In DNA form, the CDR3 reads TGTGCCAGCAGTTACTCGAGCGCTAACTATGGCTACACCTTC. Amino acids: CASSYSSANYGYTF.

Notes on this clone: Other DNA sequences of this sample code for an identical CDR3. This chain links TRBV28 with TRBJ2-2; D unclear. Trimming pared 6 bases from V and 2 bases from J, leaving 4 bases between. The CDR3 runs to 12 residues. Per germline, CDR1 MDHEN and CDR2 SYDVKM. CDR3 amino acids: CASRLNTGELFF. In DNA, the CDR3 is TGTGCCAGCAGACTAAACACCGGGGAGCTGTTTTTT.